Below, one TCR beta chain is given with its context. This clonotype was picked up a small number of times. Its antigen is currently not known. Qualities for individual bases were not recorded, and no much larger clone is one base off. This entry is derived from a study of glioma-infiltrating T cells (dated by TCRdb to about 2016). About the investigation overall: Sequencing of TCR alpha- and beta-chain repertoires was performed on glioma tissue, on non-neoplastic brain tissue, and on matched peripheral blood mononuclear cells. Each tissue-infiltrating repertoire was compared with the same patient's peripheral blood repertoire to measure divergence between tissue and blood T-cell populations. The paired cohort was made up of three low-grade glioma patients, about 8 primary glioblastoma patients and three non-glioma patients who contributed non-neoplastic brain tissue.

The germline V gene supplies CDR1 SGHAT and CDR2 FQNNGV. The CDR3 measures 16 amino acids from cysteine to phenylalanine. Only the CDR3 region is kept as DNA, spanning 48 bases read in frame from base 1. V is shortened by 5 bases, J by 4 bases, and the region joining them spans 20 bases. Overall study outcomes, separate from this receptor: VJ-independent divergence between tissue and blood was lower than expected in non-neoplastic patients but higher than expected in all gliomas, particularly low-grade gliomas. Group comparisons were based on small numbers of patients: three non-neoplastic, three low-grade glioma and about 8 glioblastoma patients. Tissue and blood shared very few CDR3 sequences, a result attributed to high CDR3 diversity and limited sampling.

TCR alpha and beta CDR3 regions were amplified with the iRepertoire nested amplicon-rescue multiplex PCR (arm-PCR) platform from RNA. The input for one-step reverse transcription and amplification was about 95-450 ng of either tissue mRNA or PBMC total RNA. Following bead purification, Illumina adapters were added through a secondary multiplex PCR, and the libraries were then gel-purified between 200 and 400 bp. The libraries contained internal 6-nucleotide barcodes that were used for demultiplexing. Sequencing of the libraries was done on an Illumina MiSeq using 2x220 or 2x250 nucleotide paired-end reads. As for the original processing: Paired reads were merged using FLASH 1.2.11 and aligned with BWA-MEM to the GRCh37 human genome, and TRA and TRB reads were then extracted. V and J assignment used an IMGT-derived reference of cassette sequences and CDR3 motifs that included pseudogenes. Three-frame translation of reads was performed, and productive CDR3s were defined as those with a C...FGXG motif and no stop codons. A clonotype was defined as a unique combination of a V-J cassette pair and a CDR3 amino acid sequence. Filtering of reads was based on Hamming distance, with the threshold set by the sequence error rate of each sample in mapped regions. TCRdb reanalyzed the raw reads on its own, using fastp at Q25 for trimming and MiXCR for clone calling, and kept in-frame beta chains. Rows are combined by CDR3 protein, so each entry shows the most common genes and DNA. TCRdb assigned the V and J calls; the authors' analysis was not used. The sample table shows fewer than 200,000 distinct CDR3 sequences, and approximately 30% are seen once. Of the sample, 20% to 25% falls within the top ten clones.

The sequence came from a human donor with low-grade glioma or glioblastoma, undergoing nonglioma brain surgery, or in good health (not recorded which). What was sequenced was glioma tissue, nonneoplastic brain tissue, or PBMCs (not recorded which). The chain joins TRBV11-2 to TRBJ1-2, with the D gene too uncertain to name. The DNA reads TGTGCCAGCAGCCCGTCCCTCGGAGTACGGGGCTATGGCTACACCTTC. The resulting protein is CASSPSLGVRGYGYTF.